The T cell receptor (beta chain) described here comes from a study of blood T cell repertoires in COVID-19. As for the study in general: Both acute and convalescent COVID-19 samples were obtained from the United States, Italy and Spain. Sources were T cells, B-cell-depleted T cells, or PBMCs; the material itself was cDNA or gDNA.

Trimming removed 3 bases from V and 5 bases from J, with 8 bases in between. The length of the CDR3 is 13 residues. The germline CDR1 and CDR2 sequences are SGHTA and FQGNSA. Per the original data handling: Counts of nucleated cells, estimated from reference gene primer amplification, were obtained. TCRdb's copy holds only in-frame clones and misses some; the assay was immunoSEQ multiplex PCR. The D gene and trimming were derived from the DNA, and the V and J assignments and clone size from that table. The sample contains roughly 150,000 clones, 80% to 90% of which appear only once. The source of this sequence is a woman aged 60-75 years with active COVID-19. The rearrangement uses TRBV7-2 and TRBJ2-1, with D possibly TRBD1 on 6 matching bases. The sequenced sample consisted of peripheral blood. For the CDR3, the DNA is TGTGCCAGCAGCTTGGACAGTCACAATGAGCAGTTCTTC. Its translation is CASSLDSHNEQFF. Full variable domain (outside the CDR3, taken from reference TRBV7-2 and TRBJ2-1): GAGVSQSPSNKVTEKGKDVELRCDPISGHTALYWYRQSLGQGLEFLIYFQGNSAPDKSGLPSDRFSAERTGGSVSTLTIQRTQQEDSAVYLCASSLDSHNEQFFGPGTRLTVL.